This is a list of T cell receptor beta chains from one sample in a study of beta chain features in type 1 diabetes. Measured with immunoSEQ multiplex PCR; TCRdb has only the in-frame clones, and not every one. This table has some 130,000 clones, 7.5% to 9.5% appearing once. Input material: central memory CD4+ T cells from blood. The receptor source for this set is a man younger than 45 with type 1 diabetes. Each CDR3 is given with its conserved first and last residue. The D gene is left open where the match is weak. Where a row states a size, it is once, few, many or the class of an expanded clone; other rows omit it.

V gene	J gene	clone size	D gene	CDR3 protein	CDR3 DNA
TRBV5-1	TRBJ2-7	NA	TRBD1	CASSFGTGAEQYF	TGCGCCAGCAGCTTCGGAACAGGGGCCGAGCAGTACTTC
TRBV5-1	TRBJ2-3	NA	TRBD1	CASSTQDRVTDTQYF	TGCGCCAGCAGCACTCAGGACAGGGTAACAGATACGCAGTATTTT
TRBV4-1	TRBJ1-5	NA	NA	CASSLLQATGFKHF	TGCGCCAGCAGCCTACTACAGGCCACAGGGTTCAAGCATTTT
TRBV28	TRBJ1-5	many	NA	CASSLAGRSNQPQHF	TGTGCCAGCAGTTTGGCGGGCCGAAGCAATCAGCCCCAGCATTTT
TRBV29-1	TRBJ1-5	NA	NA	CSGLIPNGADLNQPQHF	TGCAGCGGATTAATCCCGAATGGGGCAGACCTCAATCAGCCCCAGCATTTT
TRBV6-6	TRBJ2-4	NA	NA	CASGRDSQIQYF	TGTGCCAGCGGACGGGACTCACAGATTCAGTACTTC
TRBV7-2	TRBJ2-2	many	NA	CASSLAAAITGELFF	TGTGCCAGCAGCTTAGCGGCGGCAATTACCGGGGAGCTGTTTTTT
TRBV15	TRBJ2-1	few	TRBD2	CATSTKRGGQGEQFF	TGTGCCACCAGCACTAAGCGGGGGGGCCAGGGTGAGCAGTTCTTC
TRBV14	TRBJ1-5	NA	NA	CASSQDLGGQKPQHF	TGTGCCAGCAGCCAAGATCTAGGAGGACAGAAGCCCCAGCATTTT
TRBV27	TRBJ1-3	few	NA	CASSLTTGNTIYF	TGTGCCAGCAGTTTAACTACTGGAAACACCATATATTTT
TRBV5-1	TRBJ2-7	few	TRBD1	CASSFNRGGYEQYF	TGCGCCAGCAGCTTTAACAGGGGTGGCTACGAGCAGTACTTC
TRBV5-6	TRBJ2-1	NA	TRBD1	CASSLPGQGSPVGNEQFF	TGTGCCAGCAGCTTGCCGGGACAGGGGTCCCCCGTTGGTAATGAGCAGTTCTTC
TRBV9	TRBJ1-1	few	NA	CASSMSGNTEAFF	TGTGCCAGCAGCATGTCGGGGAACACTGAAGCTTTCTTT
TRBV15	TRBJ2-7	few	NA	CATSNGYEQYF	TGTGCCACCAGCAACGGCTACGAGCAGTACTTC
TRBV27	TRBJ1-3	NA	NA	CASSLNAVAGNTIYF	TGTGCCAGCAGTTTAAACGCGGTCGCGGGAAACACCATATATTTT
TRBV30	TRBJ1-5	few	TRBD1	CAWSKGQEYQPQHF	TGTGCCTGGAGTAAAGGACAGGAATATCAGCCCCAGCATTTT
TRBV5-1	TRBJ2-1	NA	TRBD2	CASSQPSGGLNEQFF	TGCGCCAGCAGCCAACCTAGCGGGGGGCTCAATGAGCAGTTCTTC
TRBV18	TRBJ2-2	few	NA	CASSPLTGELFF	TGTGCCAGCTCACCTTTAACCGGGGAGCTGTTTTTT
TRBV7-8	TRBJ2-3	NA	NA	CASGGRGTDTQYF	TGTGCCTCCGGGGGACGAGGCACAGATACGCAGTATTTT
TRBV5-6	TRBJ2-1	NA	NA	CASSLFSEQFF	TGTGCCAGCAGCCTGTTCAGTGAGCAGTTCTTC
TRBV7-8	TRBJ1-5	few	NA	CASSPEPGGRVGQPQHF	TGTGCCAGCAGCCCAGAGCCCGGTGGCAGGGTAGGACAGCCCCAGCATTTT
TRBV5-1	TRBJ2-3	few	NA	CASSIAGDTQYF	TGCGCCAGCAGCATCGCCGGTGATACGCAGTATTTT
TRBV5-6	TRBJ1-4	NA	NA	CASSTLGGENEKLFF	TGTGCCAGCAGCACCCTTGGGGGGGAAAATGAAAAACTGTTTTTT
TRBV5-4	TRBJ2-3	NA	NA	CASSLGGVSTDTQYF	TGTGCCAGCAGCTTGGGGGGGGTTAGCACAGATACGCAGTATTTT
TRBV6-5	TRBJ1-6	NA	NA	CASSDLGSGSPLHF	TGTGCCAGCAGTGATTTGGGTTCAGGTTCGCCCCTCCACTTT
TRBV18	TRBJ2-6	few	TRBD2	CASSPTSAGANVLTF	TGTGCCAGCTCACCGACTAGCGCTGGGGCCAACGTCCTGACTTTC
TRBV9	TRBJ2-3	few	TRBD2	CASSNTLAGGPQDTQYF	TGTGCCAGCAGCAACACTCTAGCGGGGGGGCCTCAAGATACGCAGTATTTT
TRBV4-1	TRBJ1-5	many	NA	CASSPAGSNQPQHF	TGCGCCAGCAGCCCAGCAGGGAGCAATCAGCCCCAGCATTTT
TRBV27	TRBJ1-6	few	NA	CASSWGEIGSPLHF	TGTGCCAGCAGTTGGGGGGAAATCGGATCACCCCTCCACTTT
TRBV2	TRBJ2-3	many	TRBD2	CARPREDTSTDTQYF	TGTGCCAGACCACGGGAGGACACTAGCACAGATACGCAGTATTTT
TRBV7-2	TRBJ1-2	NA	TRBD1	CASSSGAGQGYGYTF	TGTGCCAGCAGCTCTGGGGCCGGACAGGGGTATGGCTACACCTTC
TRBV5-1	TRBJ1-1	NA	TRBD1	CASSHDRGNEGEAFF	TGCGCCAGCAGCCATGACAGGGGAAATGAGGGTGAAGCTTTCTTT
TRBV7-9	TRBJ2-5	NA	TRBD1	CASSYTGTGQETQYF	TGTGCCAGCAGCTACACCGGGACAGGTCAAGAGACCCAGTACTTC
TRBV7-2	TRBJ1-4	few	TRBD1	CASSSRTGENEKLFF	TGTGCCAGCAGCTCCCGGACAGGGGAGAATGAAAAACTGTTTTTT
TRBV5-8	TRBJ2-6	few	TRBD2	CASSLAMGTTGANVLTF	TGTGCCAGCAGCTTGGCCATGGGGACTACTGGGGCCAACGTCCTGACTTTC
TRBV29-1	TRBJ1-4	NA	NA	CSAQAGDEKLFF	TGCAGCGCCCAGGCAGGGGATGAAAAACTGTTTTTT
TRBV28	TRBJ2-6	few	NA	CASSRDSSGANVLTF	TGTGCCAGCAGCCGAGACAGCTCTGGGGCCAACGTCCTGACTTTC
TRBV5-1	TRBJ2-2	few	TRBD2	CASSRGDTGELFF	TGCGCCAGCAGCCGGGGGGATACCGGGGAGCTGTTTTTT
TRBV19	TRBJ1-5	few	NA	CASTLFWGRHNQPQHF	TGTGCCAGTACCCTCTTCTGGGGCCGCCACAATCAGCCCCAGCATTTT
TRBV28	TRBJ2-7	few	NA	CASRPSGQYEQYF	TGTGCCAGCAGGCCCTCGGGACAATACGAGCAGTACTTC
TRBV5-1	TRBJ1-2	NA	NA	CASSIDTGSYGYTF	TGCGCCAGCAGCATAGATACAGGGAGTTACGGCTACACCTTC
TRBV4-3	TRBJ1-6	few	NA	CASSPRMGEPLHF	TGCGCCAGCAGCCCACGGATGGGAGAGCCCCTCCACTTT